This paragraph covers one T cell receptor beta chain sequence. Antigen specificity is unknown. The sample is drawn from a study of CD8+ T cells in alopecia areata. Germline CDR1 is SQVTM and CDR2 is ANQGSEA. J was trimmed by 2 bases and V by 1 base; bases with no gene match: 2. This CDR3 has 14 residues. Study-level results: Elevated clonality characterized lesional scalp relative to normal scalp, particularly in alopecia totalis/universalis.

Extracted RNA was reverse transcribed into cDNA, the sequencing template. Method: immunoSEQ multiplex PCR; TCRdb's copy keeps in-frame clones and lacks some. The sample records 150,000 to 200,000 clones, over 55% being singletons. The rearrangement links TRBV29-1 to TRBJ2-3; 8 nucleotides line up with TRBD2. This clonotype originated in a human donor with alopecia areata. Sample: CD4+ T cells sorted from blood, taken at week 0. The CDR3 sequence is CSVEGGGHTDTQYF. CDR3 DNA sequence: TGCAGCGTTGAAGGCGGGGGGCACACAGATACGCAGTATTTT.